Reported below is one T cell receptor (beta chain). Its matching antigen is unknown. Method: immunoSEQ multiplex PCR; TCRdb's copy keeps in-frame clones and lacks some. The sample has about 32,000 clones, more than 90% seen once; the top ten hold about 2%. The data derive from a study of glioma-infiltrating T cells after dendritic cell vaccination. General study results and limits: Survival was not directly related to TCR clonality in these patients.

The V end was cut by 0 bases, the J end by 3 bases, with 18 bases between. The CDR3 consists of 17 residues. Germline assignment: CDR1 MGHRA and CDR2 YSYEKL. V gene TRBV4-1 combines with J gene TRBJ2-7, with a weak D call TRBD2 (7 bases). The sequence derives from a human donor with glioblastoma. The specimen comprised blood, sampled before dendritic cell vaccination. The CDR3 loop reads CASSQDPRRGGVYEQYF. DNA for the CDR3: TGCGCCAGCAGCCAAGACCCGAGGAGGGGGGGAGTCTACGAGCAGTACTTC.